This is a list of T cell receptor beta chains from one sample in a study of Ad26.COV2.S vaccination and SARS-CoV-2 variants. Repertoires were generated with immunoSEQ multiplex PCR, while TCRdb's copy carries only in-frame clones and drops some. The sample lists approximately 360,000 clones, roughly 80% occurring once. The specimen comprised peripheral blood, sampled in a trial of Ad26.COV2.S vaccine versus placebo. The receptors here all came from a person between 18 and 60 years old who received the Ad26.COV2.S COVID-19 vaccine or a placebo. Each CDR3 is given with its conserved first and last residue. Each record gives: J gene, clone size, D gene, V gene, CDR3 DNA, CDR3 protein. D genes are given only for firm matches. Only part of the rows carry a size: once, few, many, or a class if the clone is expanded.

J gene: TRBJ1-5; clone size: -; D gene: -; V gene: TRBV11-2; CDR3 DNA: TGTGCCAGCAGTGTCAGGGGATCTCAGCCCCAGCATTTT; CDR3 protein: CASSVRGSQPQHF
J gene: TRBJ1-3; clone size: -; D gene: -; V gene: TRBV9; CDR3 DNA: TGTGCCAGCAGCGTAGTGGGTTCTGGAAACACCATATATTTT; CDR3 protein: CASSVVGSGNTIYF
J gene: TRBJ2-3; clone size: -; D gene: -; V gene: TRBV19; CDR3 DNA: TGTGCCAGTAGTATAGCGGGAGCGAATACGCAGTATTTT; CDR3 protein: CASSIAGANTQYF
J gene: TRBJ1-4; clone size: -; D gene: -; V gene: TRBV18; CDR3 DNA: TGTGCCAGCTCACCACCAGGTGAAAAACTGTTTTTT; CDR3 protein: CASSPPGEKLFF
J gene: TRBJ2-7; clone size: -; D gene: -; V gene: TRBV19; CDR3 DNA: TGTGCCAGTAGCTTCAGGGCTTACGAGCAGTACTTC; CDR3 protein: CASSFRAYEQYF
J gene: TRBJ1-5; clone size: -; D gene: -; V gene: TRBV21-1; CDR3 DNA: TGTGCCATACCAGGGAATCAGCCCCAGCATTTT; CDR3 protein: CAIPGNQPQHF
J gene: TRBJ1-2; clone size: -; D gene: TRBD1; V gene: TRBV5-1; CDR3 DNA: TGCGCCAGCAGCTCCCAAGACAGGGGGCACGGCACCTTC; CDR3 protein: CASSSQDRGHGTF
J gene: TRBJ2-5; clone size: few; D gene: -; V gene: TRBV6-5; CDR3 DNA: TGTGCCAGCAGTTACGGGCGGGAAGAGACCCAGTACTTC; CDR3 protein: CASSYGREETQYF
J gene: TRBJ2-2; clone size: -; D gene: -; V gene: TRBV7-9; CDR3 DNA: TGTGCCAGCAGCTCCTCCAGCAACGCACAGAGAACCGGGGAGCTGTTTTTT; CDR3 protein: CASSSSSNAQRTGELFF
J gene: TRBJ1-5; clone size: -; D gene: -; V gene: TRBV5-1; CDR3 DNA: TGCGCCAGCAGCTTGGAGGGAACGGGTCAGCCCCAGCATTTT; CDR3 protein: CASSLEGTGQPQHF
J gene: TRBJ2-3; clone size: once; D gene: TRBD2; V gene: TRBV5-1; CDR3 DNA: TGCGCCAGCAGCCCCCGCGGGACTAGCGGGAGTACAGATACGCAGTATTTT; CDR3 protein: CASSPRGTSGSTDTQYF
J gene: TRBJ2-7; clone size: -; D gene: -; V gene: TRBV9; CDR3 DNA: TGTGCCAGCAGCGGGACGGTATGGGAGCAGTACTTC; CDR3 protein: CASSGTVWEQYF
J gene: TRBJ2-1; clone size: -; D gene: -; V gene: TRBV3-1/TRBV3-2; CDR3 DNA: TGTGCCAGCAGCCAAAATGAGGGGTACAATGAGCAGTTCTTC; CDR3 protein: CASSQNEGYNEQFF
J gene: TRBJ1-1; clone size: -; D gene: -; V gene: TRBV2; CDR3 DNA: TGTGCCAGCAACCAAGTCGGGAACACTGAAGCTTTCTTT; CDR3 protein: CASNQVGNTEAFF
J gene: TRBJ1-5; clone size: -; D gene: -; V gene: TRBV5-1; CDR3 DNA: TGCGCCAGCAGCTTGGTGCCGATCGCGGGTGGGGATAGCAATCAGCCCCAGCATTTT; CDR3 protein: CASSLVPIAGGDSNQPQHF
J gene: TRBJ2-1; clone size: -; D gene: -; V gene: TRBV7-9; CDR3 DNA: TGTGCCAGCAGCTTAGGCAGTTACTCCTACAATGAGCAGTTCTTC; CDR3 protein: CASSLGSYSYNEQFF
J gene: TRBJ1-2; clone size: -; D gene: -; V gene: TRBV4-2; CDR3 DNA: TGTGCCAGCAGCCAGGCCCTTCTCACAAACAATGGCTACACCTTC; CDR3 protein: CASSQALLTNNGYTF
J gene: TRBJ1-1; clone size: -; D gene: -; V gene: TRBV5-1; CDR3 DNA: TGCGCCAGCAGCTTGACGATGAACACTGAAGCTTTCTTT; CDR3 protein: CASSLTMNTEAFF
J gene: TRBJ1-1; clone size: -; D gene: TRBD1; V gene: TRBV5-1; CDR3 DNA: TGCGCCAGCAGCTTGGGGACAGGGTCCGAAGCTTTCTTT; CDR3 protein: CASSLGTGSEAFF
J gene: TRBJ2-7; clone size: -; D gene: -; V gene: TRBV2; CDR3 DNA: TGTGCCAGACAGGCCGGGGCCGCCGACGAGCAGTACTTC; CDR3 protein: CARQAGAADEQYF
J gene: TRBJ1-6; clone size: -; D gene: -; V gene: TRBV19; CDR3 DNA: TGTGCCAGTAGGGAGGGATCCTATAATTCACCCCTCCACTTT; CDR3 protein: CASREGSYNSPLHF
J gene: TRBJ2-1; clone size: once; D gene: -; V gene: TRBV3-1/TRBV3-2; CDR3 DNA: TGTGCCAGCAGCCAAGTCAGGGCGGCCCACAATGAGCAGTTCTTC; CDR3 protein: CASSQVRAAHNEQFF
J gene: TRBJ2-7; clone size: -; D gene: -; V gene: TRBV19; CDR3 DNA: TGTGCCAGTAAGTCCAGGCTCTCCTACGAGCAGTACTTC; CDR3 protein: CASKSRLSYEQYF
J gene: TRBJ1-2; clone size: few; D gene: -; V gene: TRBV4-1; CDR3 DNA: TGCGCCAGCAGCCAAGACAAGTTCTATGGCTACACCTTC; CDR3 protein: CASSQDKFYGYTF
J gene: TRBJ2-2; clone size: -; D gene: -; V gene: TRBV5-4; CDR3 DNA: TGTGCCAGCAGCCCGGTGAGCGGGGAGCTGTTTTTT; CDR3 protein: CASSPVSGELFF
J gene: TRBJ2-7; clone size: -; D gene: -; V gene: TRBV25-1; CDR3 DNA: TGTGCCAGCAGCTCCTCCTACGAGCAGTACTTC; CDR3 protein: CASSSSYEQYF
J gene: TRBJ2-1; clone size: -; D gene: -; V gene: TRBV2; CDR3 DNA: TGTGCCAGCACCCGGGGGTACAATGAGCAGTTCTTC; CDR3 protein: CASTRGYNEQFF
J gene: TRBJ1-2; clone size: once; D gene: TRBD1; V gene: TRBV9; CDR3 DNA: TGTGCCAGCAGCGTGGACAGGGACTATGGCTACACCTTC; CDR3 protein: CASSVDRDYGYTF
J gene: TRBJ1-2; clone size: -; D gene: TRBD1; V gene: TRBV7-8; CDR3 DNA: TGTGCCAGCAGCCCCCAGGACAGGGACTATGGCTACACCTTC; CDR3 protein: CASSPQDRDYGYTF
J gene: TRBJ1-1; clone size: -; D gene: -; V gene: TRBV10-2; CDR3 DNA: TGCGCCAGCAGTGCGGTGACAGCTACCACTGAAGCTTTCTTT; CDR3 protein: CASSAVTATTEAFF
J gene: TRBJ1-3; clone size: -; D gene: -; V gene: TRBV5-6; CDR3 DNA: TGTGCCAGCAGCTTGGTTTCAGGATTCTCTGGAAACACCATATATTTT; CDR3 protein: CASSLVSGFSGNTIYF
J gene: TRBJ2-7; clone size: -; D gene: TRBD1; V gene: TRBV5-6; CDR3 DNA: TGTGCCAGCAGCGGACAGGGCTACGAGCAGTACTTC; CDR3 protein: CASSGQGYEQYF
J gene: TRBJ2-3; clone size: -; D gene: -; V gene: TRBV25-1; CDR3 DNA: TGTGCCAGCAGTAACGGCTACACAGATACGCAGTATTTT; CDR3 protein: CASSNGYTDTQYF
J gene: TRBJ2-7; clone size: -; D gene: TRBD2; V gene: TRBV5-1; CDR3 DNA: TGCGCCAGCGCTCTAGCGGGAGGCCGGGTCGAGCAGTACTTC; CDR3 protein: CASALAGGRVEQYF
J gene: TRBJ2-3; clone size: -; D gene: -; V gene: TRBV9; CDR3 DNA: TGTGCCAGCAGCGTTTACGGGGGCAGCACAGATACGCAGTATTTT; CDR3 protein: CASSVYGGSTDTQYF
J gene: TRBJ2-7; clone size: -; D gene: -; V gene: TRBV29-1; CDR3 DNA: TGCAGCGTTGAATATGGCGGGGGCCCCTACGAGCAGTACTTC; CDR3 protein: CSVEYGGGPYEQYF
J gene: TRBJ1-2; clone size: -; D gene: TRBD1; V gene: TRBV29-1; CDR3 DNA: TGCAGCGCCGGGACAGGAGGGAACTATGGCTACACCTTC; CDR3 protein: CSAGTGGNYGYTF
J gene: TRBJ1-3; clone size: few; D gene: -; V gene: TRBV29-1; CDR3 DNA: TGCAGCGTTGTCAAAGGTGGCCCTGGAAACACCATATATTTT; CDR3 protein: CSVVKGGPGNTIYF
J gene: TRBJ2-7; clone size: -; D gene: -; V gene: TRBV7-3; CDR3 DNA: TGTGCCAGCAGCGCCTCAGGAACCGAGCAGTACTTC; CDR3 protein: CASSASGTEQYF
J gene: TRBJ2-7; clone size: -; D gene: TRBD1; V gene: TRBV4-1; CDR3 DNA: TGCGCCAGCAGCCAACCCTTACAGGGGGCGCGGAACGAGCAGTACTTC; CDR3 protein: CASSQPLQGARNEQYF
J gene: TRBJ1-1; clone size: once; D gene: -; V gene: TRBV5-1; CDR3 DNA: TGCGCCAGCAGCTTGGCTGCCGTTGAAGGAGCTTTCTTT; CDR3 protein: CASSLAAVEGAFF
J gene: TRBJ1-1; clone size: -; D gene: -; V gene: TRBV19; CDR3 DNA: TGTGCCAGTAGGATCGGACACCGCCAATTTTACACTGAAGCTTTCTTT; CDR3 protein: CASRIGHRQFYTEAFF
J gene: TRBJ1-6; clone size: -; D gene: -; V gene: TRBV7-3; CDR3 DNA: TGTGCCAGCAGCTTAGGCTCGACTGAGGATAATTCACCCCTCCACTTT; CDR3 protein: CASSLGSTEDNSPLHF
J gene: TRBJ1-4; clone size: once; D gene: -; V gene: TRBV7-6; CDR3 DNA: TGTGCCAGCAGCTTAACCGAAGGGTCTGAAAAACTGTTTTTT; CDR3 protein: CASSLTEGSEKLFF
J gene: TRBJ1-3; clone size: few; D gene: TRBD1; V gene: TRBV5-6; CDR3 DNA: TGTGCCAGCAGCCCGGGACAGGGGGCGGCGGGAAACACCATATATTTT; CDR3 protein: CASSPGQGAAGNTIYF
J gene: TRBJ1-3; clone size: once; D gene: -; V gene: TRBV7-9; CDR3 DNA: TGTGCCAGCAGCACTTTTAAGGGACCCTCCTCTGGAAACACCATATATTTT; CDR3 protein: CASSTFKGPSSGNTIYF
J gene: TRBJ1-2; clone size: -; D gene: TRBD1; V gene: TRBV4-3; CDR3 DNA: TGCGCCAGCAGCCAAGCCCCCCCAGGCAGGGGGAACTATGGCTACACCTTC; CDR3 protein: CASSQAPPGRGNYGYTF
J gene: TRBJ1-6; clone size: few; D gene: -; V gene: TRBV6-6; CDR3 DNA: TGTGCCAGCAGCTCTCCCGAGAATTCACCCCTCCACTTT; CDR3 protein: CASSSPENSPLHF
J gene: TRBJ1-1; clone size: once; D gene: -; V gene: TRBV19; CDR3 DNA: TGTGCCAGTAGTATCGGGGTGGGGTCTGAAGCTTTCTTT; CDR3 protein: CASSIGVGSEAFF
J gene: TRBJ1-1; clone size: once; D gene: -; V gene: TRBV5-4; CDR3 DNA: TGTGCCAGCAGCTTGGGATTAAAAAACACTGAAGCTTTCTTT; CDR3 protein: CASSLGLKNTEAFF
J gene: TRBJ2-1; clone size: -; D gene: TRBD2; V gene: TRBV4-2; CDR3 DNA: TGTGCCAGCAGCCAAGCTACTAGCGGGGGCGGGGAGCAGTTCTTC; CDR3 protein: CASSQATSGGGEQFF
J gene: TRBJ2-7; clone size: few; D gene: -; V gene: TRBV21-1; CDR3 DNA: TGTGCCAGCAGCAATATTACCGGGACAGGGCGGGCTGGGGCTTCCTACGAGCAGTACTTC; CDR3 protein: CASSNITGTGRAGASYEQYF
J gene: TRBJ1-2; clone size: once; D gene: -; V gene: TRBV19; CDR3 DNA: TGTGCCAGTAGTAACCCCGAGGGTGGCGGCTACACCTTC; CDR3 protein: CASSNPEGGGYTF
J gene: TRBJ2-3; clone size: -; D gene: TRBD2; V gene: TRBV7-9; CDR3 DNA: TGTGCCAGCAGGCGGGGGGCACGGGGTACGCAGTATTTT; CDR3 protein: CASRRGARGTQYF
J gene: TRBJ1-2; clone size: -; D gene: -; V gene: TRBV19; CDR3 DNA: TGTGCCAGTAGCCCGACCCCGGACTATGGCTACACCTTC; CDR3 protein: CASSPTPDYGYTF
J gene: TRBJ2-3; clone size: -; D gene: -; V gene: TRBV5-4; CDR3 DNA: TGTGCCAGCAGCTTTGACACCCACACAGATACGCAGTATTTT; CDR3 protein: CASSFDTHTDTQYF
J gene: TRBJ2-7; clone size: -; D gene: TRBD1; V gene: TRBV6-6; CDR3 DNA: TGTGCCAGCAGTTCCGCCATGGACAGGGGGAGCGAGCAGTACTTC; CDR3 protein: CASSSAMDRGSEQYF
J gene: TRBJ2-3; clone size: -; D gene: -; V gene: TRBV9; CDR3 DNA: TGTGCCAGCAGCGTCAGAGGGGTCGGGGGGCAGTATTTT; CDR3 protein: CASSVRGVGGQYF